This entry describes one T cell receptor beta chain. Within the sample, other DNA sequences also encode this same CDR3. The sample comes from a study of blood T cell repertoires in COVID-19. Study-wide context: COVID-19 samples from acute and convalescent phases originated in the United States, Italy and Spain. PBMCs, B-cell-depleted T cells, or T cells were the source of the cDNA or gDNA that made up the material.

V lost 4 bases, J lost 2 bases, and 4 bases stayed unmatched. CDR3 length: 14 amino acids. Germline lookup yields CDR1 SGHRS and CDR2 YFSETQ. Some clones are missing from TCRdb's copy, which holds only in-frame ones; the method was immunoSEQ multiplex PCR. The table has about 300,000 clones, 80% to 90% seen once. In assigning cohorts, the study relied on participant-reported clinical history. Among Cohort 3 donors, those recovered had two negative PCRs, clearance, or symptom resolution. The genes are TRBV5-1 and TRBJ1-1, with 8 nucleotides matching TRBD1. The sequencing sample was made of PBMCs or T cells enriched from blood (not recorded which). The sequence derives from a man in his thirties or forties who had recovered from COVID-19. The CDR3 region is CASSPGTGNTEAFF. CDR3 in DNA: TGCGCCAGCAGCCCGGGGACAGGCAACACTGAAGCTTTCTTT.